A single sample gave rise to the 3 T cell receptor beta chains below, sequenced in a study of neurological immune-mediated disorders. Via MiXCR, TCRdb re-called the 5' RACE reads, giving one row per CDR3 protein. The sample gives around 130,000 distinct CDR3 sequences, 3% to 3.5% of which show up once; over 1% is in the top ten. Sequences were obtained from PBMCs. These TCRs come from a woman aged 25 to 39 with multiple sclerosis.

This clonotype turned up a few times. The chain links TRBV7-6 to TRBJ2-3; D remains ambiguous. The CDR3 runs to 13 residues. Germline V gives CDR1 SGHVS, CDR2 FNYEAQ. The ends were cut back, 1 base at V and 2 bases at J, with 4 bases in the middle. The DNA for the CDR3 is TGTGCCAGCAGCTTAGAGGCCACAGATACGCAGTATTTT. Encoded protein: CASSLEATDTQYF. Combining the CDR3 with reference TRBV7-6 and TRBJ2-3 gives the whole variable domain GAGVSQSPRYKVTKRGQDVALRCDPISGHVSLYWYRQALGQGPEFLTYFNYEAQQDKSGLPNDRFSAERPEGSISTLTIQRTEQRDSAMYRCASSLEATDTQYFGPGTRLTVL.

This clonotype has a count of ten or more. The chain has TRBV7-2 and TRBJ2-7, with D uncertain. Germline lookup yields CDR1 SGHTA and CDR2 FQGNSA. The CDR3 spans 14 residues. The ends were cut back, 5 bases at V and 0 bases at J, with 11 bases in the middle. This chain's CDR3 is CASSLGLDSYEQYF. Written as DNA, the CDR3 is TGTGCCAGCAGCCTCGGCCTTGACTCCTACGAGCAGTACTTC. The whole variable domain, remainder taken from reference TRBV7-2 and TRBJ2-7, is GAGVSQSPSNKVTEKGKDVELRCDPISGHTALYWYRQSLGQGLEFLIYFQGNSAPDKSGLPSDRFSAERTGGSVSTLTIQRTQQEDSAVYLCASSLGLDSYEQYFGPGTRLTVT.

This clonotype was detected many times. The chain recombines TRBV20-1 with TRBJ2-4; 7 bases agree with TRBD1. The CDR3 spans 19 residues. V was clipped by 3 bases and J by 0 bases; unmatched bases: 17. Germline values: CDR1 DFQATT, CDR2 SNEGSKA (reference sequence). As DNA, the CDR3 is TGCAGTGCTAGGGACTTAGGGACAGACATCATTCTAGCCAAAAACATTCAGTACTTC. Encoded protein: CSARDLGTDIILAKNIQYF.